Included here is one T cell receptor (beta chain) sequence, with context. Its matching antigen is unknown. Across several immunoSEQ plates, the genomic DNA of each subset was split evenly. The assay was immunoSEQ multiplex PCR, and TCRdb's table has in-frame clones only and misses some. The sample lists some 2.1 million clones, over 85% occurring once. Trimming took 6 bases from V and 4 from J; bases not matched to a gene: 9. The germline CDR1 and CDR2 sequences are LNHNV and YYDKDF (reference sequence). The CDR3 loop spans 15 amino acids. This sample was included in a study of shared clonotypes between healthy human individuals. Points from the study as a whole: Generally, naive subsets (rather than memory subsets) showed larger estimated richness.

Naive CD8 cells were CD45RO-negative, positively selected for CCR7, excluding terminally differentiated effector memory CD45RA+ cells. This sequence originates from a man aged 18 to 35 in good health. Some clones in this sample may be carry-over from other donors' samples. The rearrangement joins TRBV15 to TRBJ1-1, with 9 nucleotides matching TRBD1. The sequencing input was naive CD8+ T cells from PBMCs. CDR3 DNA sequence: TGTGCCACCAGGTCGTCGGGACAGGGTGGCACTGAAGCTTTCTTT. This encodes CATRSSGQGGTEAFF. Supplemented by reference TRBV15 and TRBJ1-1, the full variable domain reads DAMVIQNPRYQVTQFGKPVTLSCSQTLNHNVMYWYQQKSSQAPKLLFHYYDKDFNNEADTPDNFQSRRPNTSFCFLDIRSPGLGDTAMYLCATRSSGQGGTEAFFGQGTRLTVV.